Listed below are T cell receptor beta chains from one sample, sequenced in a study of blood T cell repertoires in COVID-19. Sequencing was performed with immunoSEQ multiplex PCR; in TCRdb, only in-frame clones are kept and a portion is missing. Of roughly 150,000 clones in the sample, roughly 84% were seen once. The sequenced sample was peripheral blood. Source of these receptors: a woman between 45 and 60 years old with acute or convalescent COVID-19. Both conserved end residues are part of each CDR3. Clone size is given for some rows only: seen once, a few or many times, or a class if the clone is expanded.

len | j_gene | v_gene | abundance | CDR3aa
16 | TRBJ1-2 | TRBV30 | NA | CAWSSGGQGLRYGYTF
16 | TRBJ2-2 | TRBV25-1 | NA | CASSESGRGGDGELFF
17 | TRBJ1-4 | TRBV18 | NA | CASSPRGTGGVGEKLFF
17 | TRBJ2-5 | TRBV7-8 | NA | CASSLFRSSGNQETQYF
14 | TRBJ2-2 | TRBV7-2 | NA | CASSPRQYTGELFF
15 | TRBJ2-5 | TRBV7-3 | NA | CASSLNGGATETQYF
14 | TRBJ1-4 | TRBV5-1 | NA | CASSLQSTNEKLFF
14 | TRBJ1-4 | TRBV6-5 | NA | CASRIGQGYEKLFF
15 | TRBJ2-5 | TRBV28 | few | CASRYEDNLQETQYF
12 | TRBJ1-1 | TRBV12-3/TRBV12-4 | NA | CASSRLNTEAFF
14 | TRBJ1-2 | TRBV16 | NA | CASSQYRETGGYTF
13 | TRBJ2-5 | TRBV18 | NA | CASSPQSSETQYF
14 | TRBJ1-4 | TRBV27 | few | CASRVQGSGEKLFF
16 | TRBJ1-3 | TRBV7-2 | NA | CASSYRSDGSSNTIYF
16 | TRBJ1-4 | TRBV10-3 | NA | CAISENTQGIGEKLFF
16 | TRBJ1-6 | TRBV19 | NA | CASTFDDRGHNSPLHF
15 | TRBJ2-5 | TRBV10-2 | NA | CASSEWGQGTETQYF
15 | TRBJ1-5 | TRBV2 | NA | CASTGQGAVNQPQHF
16 | TRBJ2-5 | TRBV11-2 | once | CASRETSGSQGETQYF
13 | TRBJ2-7 | TRBV29-1 | NA | CSARLAVTYEQYF
15 | TRBJ2-4 | TRBV15 | once | CATSPSKESANIQYF
13 | TRBJ2-7 | TRBV12-3/TRBV12-4 | NA | CASSLIVRGRQYF
12 | TRBJ1-1 | TRBV10-3 | NA | CAISEGVAEAFF
14 | TRBJ2-7 | TRBV28 | few | CASSLAGYSYEQYF
16 | TRBJ1-2 | TRBV4-2 | NA | CASSQARGRGNYGYTF
13 | TRBJ2-5 | TRBV7-3 | once | CASSSSIQETQYF
12 | TRBJ2-7 | TRBV28 | NA | CASRDSPYEQYF
16 | TRBJ2-1 | TRBV5-1 | NA | CASSLGLAGNGNEQFF
15 | TRBJ2-3 | TRBV27 | NA | CASSLSWTSTDTQYF
17 | TRBJ2-5 | TRBV6-2/TRBV6-3 | NA | CASSSGWGRARQETQYF
12 | TRBJ2-7 | TRBV6-5 | NA | CASRQGSYEQYF
16 | TRBJ1-2 | TRBV5-4 | NA | CASSSGERGPVYGYTF
13 | TRBJ1-5 | TRBV10-1 | few | CASSVGGNQPQHF
18 | TRBJ2-3 | TRBV19 | NA | CASSIDTPLAGMGDTQYF
15 | TRBJ2-7 | TRBV5-5 | NA | CASNLLAGDSYEQYF
16 | TRBJ2-7 | TRBV9 | NA | CASSPYPGRSSYEQYF
17 | TRBJ2-5 | TRBV11-2 | NA | CASSSLPGQEREETQYF
16 | TRBJ1-6 | TRBV30 | NA | CAWRLSGGTGNSPLHF
15 | TRBJ1-2 | TRBV2 | NA | CASSTNRGGDYGYTF
14 | TRBJ2-2 | TRBV24-1 | NA | CATSAQGVTGELFF
16 | TRBJ1-2 | TRBV10-3 | NA | CAISGPSTGGLDGYTF
15 | TRBJ1-1 | TRBV2 | NA | CASSELVRGRTEAFF
17 | TRBJ2-7 | TRBV6-8 | NA | CASSFDLRTSGKREQYF
16 | TRBJ1-5 | TRBV19 | NA | CATKPRRGGFNQPQHF
14 | TRBJ1-3 | TRBV6-5 | NA | CASTTGGSGNTIYF
15 | TRBJ2-2 | TRBV4-1 | few | CASSRVPGQGRELFF
14 | TRBJ2-3 | TRBV7-9 | NA | CASTGQGATDTQYF
15 | TRBJ1-3 | TRBV9 | NA | CASSVAQGAGNTIYF
14 | TRBJ1-5 | TRBV20-1 | NA | CSASFQGRNQPQHF
14 | TRBJ2-3 | TRBV28 | NA | CASSLHTTTDTQYF
15 | TRBJ1-1 | TRBV7-2 | once | CASSTQQAANTEAFF
15 | TRBJ2-1 | TRBV6-6 | NA | CASSTRQRAYNEQFF
15 | TRBJ2-1 | TRBV2 | NA | CASSVSDRVYNEQFF
15 | TRBJ1-2 | TRBV4-1 | NA | CASSQDGQTSSGYTF
16 | TRBJ2-5 | TRBV12-5 | few | CASGLPASGAQETQYF